This T cell receptor beta chain was identified during a study of T cell repertoires in cytomegalovirus infection. As for the study in general: Both recently identified HLA-C-restricted and well-studied HLA-B-restricted CMV epitopes were used in the study.

The study's findings and limits: What dominated the ex vivo response were HLA-C-restricted CMV-specific TCR beta clonotypes.

Comment on this clonotype: What it binds is unknown.

TCRdb reanalysed the reads using MiXCR and keeps one entry per CDR3 protein. The sample includes 650,000 to 900,000 distinct CDR3 sequences, 25% to 30% of them seen just once. This CDR3 contains 16 residues. V lost 3 bases and J lost 0, with 15 bases in between. Germline CDR1 reads DFQATT; CDR2 reads SNEGSKA (reference sequence). This chain joins TRBV20-1 and TRBJ2-1; TRBD1 is a possible D gene (6 bases). The sample was cultured CD8+ T cells from PBMCs, taken from culture after CMV antigen stimulation. This receptor was taken from a human donor in good health (CMV status not recorded). Some clones in this sample may be carry-over from other donors' samples. CDR3 protein: CSARKTGYGSYNEQFF. The DNA for the CDR3 is TGCAGTGCTAGGAAGACAGGTTATGGCTCCTACAATGAGCAGTTCTTC.